This TCR beta chain was sequenced in a study of T cells after somatic rescue of genetic block. Repertoires were generated with immunoSEQ multiplex PCR, while TCRdb's copy carries only in-frame clones and drops some. The table includes 80,000 to 90,000 clones, 80% to 90% detected once. Germline CDR1 reads MNHNY; CDR2 reads SVGAGI (reference sequence). The V end was cut by 8 bases, the J end by 7 bases, with 11 bases between. The CDR3 is 12 amino acids. The receptor's source is a woman in her late teens or twenties. Sequencing was done on a sample of peripheral blood mononuclear cells (PBMCs). The chain uses TRBV6-6 and TRBJ2-2, with D possibly TRBD2 on 5 matching bases. DNA for the CDR3: TGTGCCAGCCCTAGCAACGGCGGGGAGCTGTTTTTT. Amino acids: CASPSNGGELFF.